This TCR beta chain emerged from a study of blood T cells in healthy people across ages. Germline V CDR1 and CDR2: MNHEY, SMNVEV (reference sequence). The CDR3 totals 15 residues. The V end was cut by 4 bases, the J end by 5 bases, with 17 bases between. For the second PCR, which ran for roughly 6 to 12 cycles, a sample-barcoded 5' primer and a J-beta primer mix were used. TCRdb independently ran MiXCR on the 5' RACE reads; one entry per CDR3 protein. The table records roughly 790,000 distinct CDR3 sequences, around 46% of them present only once. This TCR was sampled from a woman aged 55 to 70 in good health. Sequencing input: blood. This chain uses TRBV27 with TRBJ1-1, with a tentative D call TRBD1 (6 bases). CDR3 region: CASSYLQGRWTEAFF. The CDR3 nucleotides read TGTGCCAGCAGTTACCTCCAGGGGCGGTGGACTGAAGCTTTCTTT.